The 30 T cell receptor beta chains reported below all come from one sample, sequenced in a study of beta chain features in type 1 diabetes. Every bit of the isolated RNA underwent reverse transcription, so sequencing read expressed TCRB transcripts. Measured with immunoSEQ multiplex PCR; TCRdb has only the in-frame clones, and not every one. The repertoire has 110,000 to 150,000 clones, about 8.7% of them found once; the top ten carry around 0.63%. Sample: central memory CD4+ T cells from blood. All receptors come from a man between 18 and 35 years old in good health.

This clone came up a few times. The V call is TRBV7-2, the J call TRBJ2-3; D unresolved. This CDR3 contains 13 residues. CDR1 is SGHTA and CDR2 is FQGNSA in the germline V gene. Trimming took 5 bases from V and 3 from J, leaving 9 bases between them. CDR3 loop: CASSISGTDTQYF. The CDR3 nucleotides are TGTGCCAGCAGCATTTCCGGGACAGATACGCAGTATTTT.

This clone was seen more than once but under ten times. The V gene is TRBV7-6, the J gene TRBJ2-3; 7 nucleotides line up with TRBD2. Germline V gene sequence: CDR1 SGHVS, CDR2 FNYEAQ. CDR3 length: 14 amino acids. V lost 5 bases and J lost 6; bases outside the gene matches: 8. DNA for the CDR3: TGTGCCAGCAGCCCCCTGGTGGGGGGGGATACGCAGTATTTT. Its translation: CASSPLVGGDTQYF.

V is TRBV2 and J is TRBJ1-1; 10 bases match TRBD1. CDR3 length equals 16 residues. V shed 10 bases and J 1 base; nucleotides not matched to a gene: 12. Germline values: CDR1 SNHLY, CDR2 FYNNEI. The CDR3 nucleotides are TGTGCCACCACCTCCGGGACAGGGGTTAGGAACACTGAAGCTTTCTTT. This gives the protein CATTSGTGVRNTEAFF. Drawing the rest from reference TRBV2 and TRBJ1-1, the complete variable domain is EPEVTQTPSHQVTQMGQEVILRCVPISNHLYFYWYRQILGQKVEFLVSFYNNEISEKSEIFDDQFSVERPDGSNFTLKIRSTKLEDSAMYFCATTSGTGVRNTEAFFGQGTRLTVV.

The chain links TRBV30 to TRBJ1-2; 7 nucleotides agree with TRBD1. Per the germline V gene, CDR1 is GTSNPN and CDR2 is SVGIG (reference sequence). V was pared by 1 base and J by 1 base, with 15 bases of the junction left unmatched. The CDR3 length is 18 residues. Written as DNA, the CDR3 is TGTGCCTGGAGTGACCGGAGGACAGGCCCGACTTTTAACTATGGCTACACCTTC. Protein product: CAWSDRRTGPTFNYGYTF.

This clone has just a few counts. The chain links TRBV6-5 to TRBJ2-7; TRBD2 aligns across 7 bases. CDR3 length: 14 amino acids. Germline CDR1 and CDR2: MNHEY and SVGAGI. The V gene end was trimmed by 2 bases and the J gene end by 3 bases; junction bases not matched to a gene: 4. The CDR3 region is CASSYTGTNYEQYF. CDR3 sequence (DNA): TGTGCCAGCAGTTACACCGGGACTAACTACGAGCAGTACTTC.

A few counts support this clone. The DNA of the CDR3 is TGTGCCACCAGGGTCCCCGGGACAGGACGATACGAGCAGTACTTC. Protein sequence: CATRVPGTGRYEQYF. This chain uses TRBV19 with TRBJ2-7; TRBD1 matches at 8 bases. Trimming cost V 10 bases and J 4 bases; bases outside gene matches: 15. The CDR3 extends over 15 amino acids. Germline loops: CDR1 LNHDA, CDR2 SQIVND (reference sequence).

The chain is built from TRBV2 and TRBJ1-6, with 9 nucleotides matching TRBD1. The germline gives CDR1 SNHLY, CDR2 FYNNEI. The CDR3 sequence is 14 residues long. The CDR3, as DNA: TGTGCTTCTGGGATGGGACAGGGAAATTCACCCCTCCACTTT. Protein: CASGMGQGNSPLHF.

This clone came up a few times. This chain links TRBV7-8 with TRBJ1-1, with 10 bases that match TRBD1. The CDR3 has 15 residues. Germline-derived CDR1 and CDR2 are SGHVS and FQNEAQ. With V trimmed by 4 bases and J by 0 bases, 2 bases remained unmatched. CDR3 in amino acids: CASSSDRGLNTEAFF. In nucleotides, the CDR3 is TGTGCCAGCAGCTCCGACAGGGGGCTGAACACTGAAGCTTTCTTT.

This clone came up many times. The chain is built from TRBV30 and TRBJ1-2; D is uncertain. V was pared by 1 base and J by 9 bases, with 9 bases between. Germline lookup yields CDR1 GTSNPN and CDR2 SVGIG (reference sequence). There are 11 residues in the CDR3. CDR3 residues: CAWSESRSYTF. CDR3 nucleotide sequence: TGTGCCTGGAGTGAGTCCAGGAGCTACACCTTC.

This rearrangement joins TRBV6-5 to TRBJ1-5; D is unresolved. The CDR3 totals 15 residues. The V gene lost 6 bases and the J gene lost 0 bases, with 12 bases spanning the gap. Germline V gives CDR1 MNHEY, CDR2 SVGAGI. CDR3 region: CASRKREASNQPQHF. The CDR3, as DNA: TGTGCCAGCAGAAAAAGGGAGGCTAGCAATCAGCCCCAGCATTTT.

This clone came up a few times. The rearrangement links TRBV2 to TRBJ2-1; 10 bases are a match to TRBD2. V dropped 10 bases and J dropped 4; count of bases not matched to a gene: 4. The CDR3 length is 13 residues. Germline V gene lookup returns CDR1 SNHLY and CDR2 FYNNEI. CDR3 in amino acids: CATQRGGYNEQFF. The CDR3 DNA is TGTGCCACCCAGCGGGGGGGATACAATGAGCAGTTCTTC.

This clone has more than one count but fewer than ten. The chain joins TRBV6-4 to TRBJ1-6; TRBD1 matches at 7 bases. V shed 6 bases and J 6 bases; nucleotides not matched to a gene: 8. The CDR3 totals 15 residues. The V gene's germline CDR1 is MRHNA and CDR2 SNTAGT. For the CDR3, the DNA is TGTGCCAGCAGCTTAACAGGGGCGGGTAATTCACCCCTCCACTTT. Its protein is CASSLTGAGNSPLHF.

In its sample, this clone was seen a few times. The V and J genes are TRBV6-1 and TRBJ2-7; possibly TRBD1 for D (6 bases). The V end was cut by 7 bases, the J end by 3 bases, with 13 bases between. The CDR3 runs to 13 residues. The germline V gene encodes CDR1 MNHNS and CDR2 SASEGT. The CDR3 DNA reads TGTGCCAGCATCGAACAGGGTCTCTACGAGCAGTACTTC. Translation: CASIEQGLYEQYF.

In DNA, the CDR3 is TGTGCCAGCTCACCCCGGGATGGGCAAGAGACCCAGTACTTC. Protein product: CASSPRDGQETQYF. The rearrangement uses TRBV18 and TRBJ2-5; TRBD2 is a possible D gene (5 bases). Germline CDR1 and CDR2: KGHSH and LQKENI. V was shortened by 3 bases and J by 2 bases, with 10 bases between the two germline ends. There are 14 residues in the CDR3.

The chain is built from TRBV18 and TRBJ1-1; tentatively, D is TRBD1 (6 bases). From germline, CDR1 is KGHSH and CDR2 LQKENI. The CDR3 consists of 15 residues. V shed 3 bases and J shed 4 bases, with 15 bases lying between them. This CDR3 is CASSPLGQRGTEAFF. CDR3 sequence (DNA): TGTGCCAGCTCACCCCTAGGACAGAGAGGCACTGAAGCTTTCTTT.

This clone was observed a few times. The chain uses TRBV19 and TRBJ2-3; 8 bases fit TRBD1. The V gene end was trimmed by 5 bases and the J gene end by 7 bases; junction bases not matched to a gene: 8. This CDR3 has 14 amino acids. CDR1 is LNHDA, CDR2 SQIVND, per germline (reference sequence). DNA for the CDR3: TGTGCCAGTAGTCCCCGGACAGGGTTTAATACGCAGTATTTT. It is translated as CASSPRTGFNTQYF.

There are a few counts of this clone. V gene TRBV14 combines with J gene TRBJ2-2; 7 nucleotides match TRBD1. Trimming cost V 0 bases and J 6 bases; bases outside gene matches: 7. This CDR3 has 16 amino acids. CDR1 SGHDN and CDR2 FVKESK come from the germline V gene. CDR3 residues: CASSQDKGALSGELFF. Here the CDR3 DNA reads TGTGCCAGCAGCCAAGATAAGGGGGCGCTTTCCGGGGAGCTGTTTTTT. Using reference TRBV14 and TRBJ2-2 for the parts outside the CDR3, the full variable domain is EAGVTQFPSHSVIEKGQTVTLRCDPISGHDNLYWYRRVMGKEIKFLLHFVKESKQDESGMPNNRFLAERTGGTYSTLKVQPAELEDSGVYFCASSQDKGALSGELFFGEGSRLTVL.

The chain couples TRBV5-4 to TRBJ2-3, with D possibly TRBD2 on 5 matching bases. CDR3 length: 13 residues. Germline V lookup: CDR1 SGHNT, CDR2 YYREEE (reference sequence). Between the trimmed V and J ends, which lost 4 bases and 8 bases, there was a span of 14 bases. The CDR3, as DNA: TGTGCCAGCAGCCCAATTACTAGTTCTACGCAGTATTTT. Protein: CASSPITSSTQYF.

This clone was recorded a few times. In DNA form, the CDR3 reads TGTGCCTGCGTGGGGGGTTTTGGCACCGGGGAGCTGTTTTTT. Translated: CACVGGFGTGELFF. The chain is built from TRBV30 and TRBJ2-2; a weak D match, TRBD2 (6 bases). Deletions cut 6 bases from V and 4 bases from J, with 15 bases between. The CDR3 is 14 amino acids. CDR1 and CDR2 from the germline V gene are GTSNPN and SVGIG (reference sequence).

In its sample, this clone was seen a few times. This chain connects TRBV4-3 to TRBJ2-3, with D perhaps TRBD2 (6 bases). CDR1 is LGHNA, CDR2 YSLEER, per germline. Trimming shortened V by 0 bases and J by 0 bases, and 13 bases separated the two germline ends. The CDR3 has 17 amino acids. The CDR3: CASSQEASAASTDTQYF. The CDR3 coding sequence is TGCGCCAGCAGCCAAGAGGCTAGCGCTGCCAGCACAGATACGCAGTATTTT.

This clone was seen a handful of times. V is TRBV11-2 and J is TRBJ2-5; 11 nucleotides agree with TRBD2. In germline, CDR1 is SGHAT, CDR2 FQNNGV. The CDR3 totals 16 residues. V lost 3 bases to trimming and J lost 5 bases; unmatched junction nucleotides: 8. The DNA of the CDR3 is TGTGCCAGCAGCTTGAATAGCGGGGGGGCCTTGGAGACCCAGTACTTC. It specifies CASSLNSGGALETQYF.

The chain recombines TRBV30 with TRBJ2-2, with D perhaps TRBD1 (5 bases). This CDR3 is built from 12 residues. The germline gives CDR1 GTSNPN, CDR2 SVGIG (reference sequence). Trimming cost V 4 bases and J 8 bases, with 11 bases left between them. The chain's CDR3 is CAWNQGPGELFF. CDR3 sequence (DNA): TGTGCCTGGAACCAGGGTCCGGGGGAGCTGTTTTTT.

This sequence joins TRBV9 and TRBJ2-1, with D unclear. The germline V and J ends were trimmed by 4 bases and 4 bases, with 9 bases remaining between them. The CDR3 has 13 amino acids. CDR1 and CDR2 from the germline V gene are SGDLS and YYNGEE. CDR3 protein: CASSPDKYNEQFF. The CDR3, as DNA: TGTGCCAGCAGCCCAGACAAGTACAATGAGCAGTTCTTC.

This clone has only a few counts. The chain carries TRBV6-4 and TRBJ1-5; D ambiguous. From germline, CDR1 is MRHNA and CDR2 SNTAGT. This CDR3 has 13 residues. V was shortened by 4 bases and J by 4 bases, with 8 bases between the two germline ends. CDR3 amino acids: CASSAEENQPQHF. The CDR3, as DNA: TGTGCCAGCAGTGCGGAGGAGAATCAGCCCCAGCATTTT.

The chain combines TRBV9 with TRBJ2-1; 8 positions match TRBD1. Germline V gene data show CDR1 as SGDLS and CDR2 as YYNGEE. Germline trimming cut 4 bases from V and 10 bases from J; bases unmatched to any gene: 13. The CDR3 is made up of 15 amino acids. The CDR3 spells CASSPTGEVSGEQFF. DNA of the CDR3: TGTGCCAGCAGCCCGACAGGGGAAGTTTCGGGCGAGCAGTTCTTC.

This chain uses TRBV5-1 with TRBJ1-2; D perhaps matches TRBD1 (6 bases). The CDR3 length is 11 residues. The V end lost 7 bases, the J end lost 7 bases, and 11 bases lay between the germline ends. Germline V lookup: CDR1 SGHRS, CDR2 YFSETQ. The CDR3 DNA sequence: TGCGCCAGCGGCGAAGGGGGTGGCTACACCTTC. It encodes CASGEGGGYTF.

V and J are TRBV7-9 and TRBJ2-7; TRBD2 aligns across 7 bases. This CDR3 has 16 amino acids. Germline CDR1 and CDR2: SEHNR and FQNEAQ (reference sequence). The J segment lost 1 base and the V segment lost 5 bases, leaving 11 bases of the junction unmatched. The CDR3 region is CASSPEGGGTSYEQYF. CDR3 coding DNA: TGTGCCAGCAGCCCCGAGGGCGGGGGAACGTCCTACGAGCAGTACTTC.

This clone was seen a few times. The genes are TRBV18 and TRBJ2-7; D ambiguous. This CDR3 contains 14 residues. Between the trimmed V and J ends, which lost 5 bases and 5 bases, there was a span of 16 bases. Per the germline V gene, CDR1 is KGHSH and CDR2 is LQKENI. The CDR3 DNA sequence: TGTGCCAGCTCATCCCGCGGTGGGTGGGACGAGCAGTACTTC. Translated: CASSSRGGWDEQYF.

Here the CDR3 reads CASRPTGDNSPLHF. The CDR3 coding sequence is TGTGCCAGCAGACCAACAGGGGACAATTCACCCCTCCACTTT. V gene TRBV7-9 combines with J gene TRBJ1-6, with 7 bases aligning to TRBD1. This CDR3 comprises 14 residues. Trimming removed 6 bases from V and 7 bases from J; junction bases left unmatched: 6. Germline-derived CDR1 and CDR2 are SEHNR and FQNEAQ (reference sequence).

There are a few counts of this clone. The rearrangement joins TRBV7-2 to TRBJ2-1, with D unclear. CDR1 is SGHTA and CDR2 is FQGNSA in the germline V gene. The CDR3 sequence is 17 residues long. V lost 2 bases, J lost 3 bases, and 17 bases lay in between. The CDR3 region is CASSLTRVVPYYNEQFF. CDR3 nucleotides: TGTGCCAGCAGCTTAACGCGTGTAGTACCTTACTACAATGAGCAGTTCTTC.